The entry that follows covers one T cell receptor beta chain sequence. The antigen is not known. This record belongs to a study of T cell responses to AZD1222 COVID-19 vaccine. Study-wide points: Among spike-specific TCRs, nearly half reportedly target unmutated variant regions. Donors were chiefly white British, with a greater number of females, and clonal diversity was perhaps underestimated.

Trimming stripped 0 bases from V and 2 bases from J, with 10 bases between. Germline lookup yields CDR1 KGHSH and CDR2 LQKENI. CDR3 size: 16 residues. Here immunoSEQ multiplex PCR was the method, and the copy in TCRdb shows in-frame clones only, minus some. The data show approximately 160,000 clones, about nine tenths seen once. The clonotype was recovered from an adult in good health. This sample comprised peripheral blood, obtained on day 0 of AZD1222 vaccination. The chain employs TRBV18 and TRBJ2-2, with D possibly TRBD2 on 6 matching bases. CDR3 protein: CASSPPVAVNTGELFF. The CDR3 nucleotides read TGTGCCAGCTCACCACCAGTAGCGGTAAACACCGGGGAGCTGTTTTTT. The variable domain in full, completed from reference TRBV18 and TRBJ2-2, reads NAGVMQNPRHLVRRRGQEARLRCSPMKGHSHVYWYRQLPEEGLKFMVYLQKENIIDESGMPKERFSAEFPKEGPSILRIQQVVRGDSAAYFCASSPPVAVNTGELFFGEGSRLTVL.